This is a list of T cell receptor beta chains from one sample in a study of cytomegalovirus exposure and HLA in healthy donors. Some clones are missing from TCRdb's copy, which holds only in-frame ones; the method was immunoSEQ multiplex PCR. The sample carries about 140,000 clones, about 84% recorded once. The sample taken for sequencing was PBMCs. Receptors were obtained from a man between 45 and 60 years old in good health and CMV-seronegative. The CDR3 runs from the conserved cysteine through the conserved F or W. D genes are given only for firm matches. Where a row states a size, it is once, few, many or the class of an expanded clone; other rows omit it.

d_call,v_call,j_call,clone_size,cdr3_nt,cdr3_aa
.,TRBV5-1,TRBJ2-7,few,TGCGCCAGCAGCTTGGGGGTTTGGGGACAATCCTACGAGCAGTACTTC,CASSLGVWGQSYEQYF
TRBD2,TRBV9,TRBJ2-5,.,TGTGCCAGCAGCGTATTAGCGGGGGGGCAAGAGACCCAGTACTTC,CASSVLAGGQETQYF
TRBD2,TRBV29-1,TRBJ2-3,few,TGCAGCGTCCCCCGGACTAGCGGAAACACAGATACGCAGTATTTT,CSVPRTSGNTDTQYF
TRBD1,TRBV4-2,TRBJ2-3,.,TGTGCCAGCAGCCTCTCGTCGGGACAGGTTGACCATACGCAGTATTTT,CASSLSSGQVDHTQYF
.,TRBV5-1,TRBJ1-2,.,TGCGCCAGCAGCTTCTGGCCAGCGGACTATGGCTACACCTTC,CASSFWPADYGYTF
.,TRBV28,TRBJ2-5,.,TGTGCCAGCAGCCCCCTTCTAACCCAAGAGACCCAGTACTTC,CASSPLLTQETQYF
.,TRBV2,TRBJ1-5,few,TGTGCCAGCAGTGAACAGGGGCTCGGCAATCAGCCCCAGCATTTT,CASSEQGLGNQPQHF
.,TRBV5-1,TRBJ1-4,.,TGCGCCAGCAGCTTGGGGGGGGGCTCGTATGAAAAACTGTTTTTT,CASSLGGGSYEKLFF
.,TRBV29-1,TRBJ1-1,.,TGCAGCGTCCCAAGAGGAGGGGAGAACACTGAAGCTTTCTTT,CSVPRGGENTEAFF
.,TRBV9,TRBJ2-3,.,TGTGCCAGCAGCGTGGACAGTTTAACAGATACGCAGTATTTT,CASSVDSLTDTQYF